The 18 T cell receptor beta chains given below trace back to one sample, sequenced in a study of blood T cell repertoires in COVID-19. The method was immunoSEQ multiplex PCR; TCRdb's version includes in-frame clones alone and lacks a portion of them. The data show over 85,000 clones, roughly 92% seen once. Input material: peripheral blood. The receptors were gathered from a woman aged 50 to 60 with COVID-19, enrolled during active disease.

The V call is TRBV7-2, the J call TRBJ2-7; 7 positions match TRBD1. Per germline, CDR1 SGHTA and CDR2 FQGNSA. The ends lost 4 bases at V and 6 bases at J; junction bases unmatched: 6. This CDR3 region has 13 residues. CDR3 DNA: TGTGCCAGCAGCTCCGACAGGGCCCTCGAGCAGTACTTC. Translation: CASSSDRALEQYF.

In DNA, the CDR3 is TGTGCCAGTAGTATCTTCAGGATTTCAACTAATGAAAAACTGTTTTTT. Translated, it gives CASSIFRISTNEKLFF. The chain couples TRBV19 to TRBJ1-4, with D hard to call. CDR1 is LNHDA, CDR2 SQIVND, per germline (reference sequence). Trimming pared 3 bases from V and 0 bases from J, leaving 11 bases between. The CDR3 length is 16 residues.

The chain recombines TRBV7-2 with TRBJ1-1; D is undetermined. Germline V lookup: CDR1 SGHTA, CDR2 FQGNSA. The CDR3 totals 13 residues. Trimming pared 5 bases from V and 5 bases from J, leaving 12 bases between. Written as DNA, the CDR3 is TGTGCCAGCAGCGCTGGGAGGGCGACTGAAGCTTTCTTT. Protein sequence: CASSAGRATEAFF.

The V call is TRBV6-6, the J call TRBJ2-3, with TRBD2 matching over 11 bases. CDR3 length equals 20 residues. Germline-derived CDR1 and CDR2 are MNHNY and SVGAGI (reference sequence). The V segment lost 5 bases and the J segment 0 bases; nucleotides outside the gene matches: 16. This CDR3 is CASSQTTSGALDPSTDTQYF. The DNA for the CDR3 is TGTGCCAGCAGTCAAACGACTAGCGGGGCCCTAGATCCTAGCACAGATACGCAGTATTTT.

As regards this clone: The sample carries other DNA sequences with the same CDR3. The chain is built from TRBV5-1 and TRBJ1-1, with D unresolved. This CDR3 contains 14 residues. Germline-derived CDR1 and CDR2 are SGHRS and YFSETQ. V was clipped by 0 bases and J by 1 base, with 7 bases between them. CDR3 DNA: TGCGCCAGCAGCTTGGAAGCAGGGAACACTGAAGCTTTCTTT. Translation: CASSLEAGNTEAFF.

The V gene is TRBV28, the J gene TRBJ1-5; 8 bases map to TRBD1. V lost 7 bases and J lost 4; bases outside the gene matches: 3. The CDR3 loop spans 13 amino acids. Germline loops: CDR1 MDHEN, CDR2 SYDVKM. The CDR3 protein is CASTRTGNQPQHF. DNA for the CDR3: TGTGCCAGCACACGGACAGGGAATCAGCCCCAGCATTTT.

J is TRBJ2-1 and V is TRBV10-1, with D possibly matching TRBD2 (6 bases). Germline V lookup: CDR1 WNHNN, CDR2 SYGVQD (reference sequence). The V end was cut by 2 bases, the J end by 6 bases, with 20 bases between. The CDR3 has 17 residues. The CDR3 region has the DNA TGCGCCAGCAGTGAGGCCCGGCCGGGACTGGTGTCCAATGAGCAGTTCTTC. Residues: CASSEARPGLVSNEQFF.

V usage is TRBV10-3 and J usage is TRBJ1-5; the D gene is possibly TRBD1 (5 bases). Germline CDR1 reads ENHRY; CDR2 reads SYGVKD. The CDR3 covers 14 residues. Trimming took 3 bases from V and 7 from J, leaving 13 bases between them. The DNA of the CDR3 is TGTGCCATCAGTGAAAGGGGCAGTTGGCAGCCCCAGCATTTT. Protein sequence: CAISERGSWQPQHF.

This clone was seen just once. The chain couples TRBV19 to TRBJ1-6, with TRBD1 matching 7 bases. V trimming: 4 bases; J trimming: 0 bases; junction bases outside the gene matches: 9. Germline values: CDR1 LNHDA, CDR2 SQIVND (reference sequence). This CDR3 has 18 residues. The CDR3 region has the DNA TGTGCCAGTAGTAAACGGGGACAGATCCTCTCCTATAATTCACCCCTCCACTTT. Its translation: CASSKRGQILSYNSPLHF.

This clone was detected only a few times. The CDR3 loop reads CASSIGGGPSNQPQHF. The CDR3 DNA reads as TGTGCCAGTAGTATAGGGGGGGGGCCGTCTAATCAGCCCCAGCATTTT. The rearrangement uses TRBV19 and TRBJ1-5; weak D call: TRBD1 (6 bases). CDR1 is LNHDA and CDR2 is SQIVND in the germline V gene (reference sequence). The CDR3 loop spans 16 amino acids. Between the trimmed V and J ends, which lost 1 base and 4 bases, there was a span of 14 bases.

The rearrangement links TRBV5-1 to TRBJ2-1; D might be TRBD1 (6 bases). Looked up from germline, CDR1 is SGHRS and CDR2 is YFSETQ. The V end was cut by 4 bases, the J end by 8 bases, with 13 bases between. The CDR3 contains 13 residues. Here the CDR3 DNA reads TGCGCCAGCAGCACAGGGCTCTGGGATGAGCAGTTCTTC. The encoded protein is CASSTGLWDEQFF.

The chain has TRBV28 and TRBJ1-1; D gene unclear. Germline loops: CDR1 MDHEN, CDR2 SYDVKM. Trimming shortened V by 3 bases and J by 2 bases, and 4 bases separated the two germline ends. There are 12 residues in the CDR3. The CDR3 loop is CASSLYNTEAFF. DNA for the CDR3: TGTGCCAGCAGTTTGTATAACACTGAAGCTTTCTTT.

This chain joins TRBV6-5 and TRBJ1-1, with TRBD1 identical over 7 bases. Germline CDR1 is MNHEY and CDR2 is SVGAGI. The CDR3 has 14 amino acids. V trimming: 2 bases; J trimming: 5 bases; junction bases outside the gene matches: 5. The CDR3 DNA is TGTGCCAGCAGTTACAATCCAGGGGGGACTGAAGCTTTCTTT. Translating gives CASSYNPGGTEAFF.

This chain uses TRBV5-1 with TRBJ2-5; 8 bases align to TRBD2. This CDR3 comprises 15 residues. V lost 6 bases, J lost 0 bases, and 7 bases stayed unmatched. Germline V gene data show CDR1 as SGHRS and CDR2 as YFSETQ. For the CDR3, the DNA is TGCGCCAGCAAACCCGGACTAGCAGACCAAGAGACCCAGTACTTC. Its translation: CASKPGLADQETQYF.

The gene calls are TRBV5-6 and TRBJ1-5; 7 bases map to TRBD1. Per germline, CDR1 SGHDT and CDR2 YYEEEE. The J segment lost 2 bases and the V segment lost 1 base, leaving 3 bases of the junction unmatched. This CDR3 has 15 amino acids. The CDR3 reads CASSLKGAGNQPQHF. Here the CDR3 DNA reads TGTGCCAGCAGCTTGAAGGGGGCTGGCAATCAGCCCCAGCATTTT.

The CDR3: CASSLGANTIYF. CDR3 in DNA: TGTGCCAGCAGTTTGGGCGCGAACACCATATATTTT. The V gene is TRBV12-3 or TRBV12-4, the J gene TRBJ1-3; no firm D call. V lost 3 bases, J lost 7 bases, and 7 bases lay in between. The CDR3 has 12 amino acids.

This chain uses TRBV11-2 with TRBJ1-6; 7 bases agree with TRBD1. V was pared by 4 bases and J by 5 bases, with 2 bases of the junction left unmatched. Germline CDR1 SGHAT, CDR2 FQNNGV. CDR3 length: 14 residues. CDR3: CASSSTGNNSPLHF. The CDR3 DNA reads TGTGCCAGCAGCTCGACAGGGAATAATTCACCCCTCCACTTT.

CDR3 coding DNA: TGTGCCAGCAGAGGCGGTTGGTACGGCTACACCTTC. Translated: CASRGGWYGYTF. This chain joins TRBV28 and TRBJ1-2; D gene uncertain. Trimming pared 6 bases from V and 8 bases from J, leaving 13 bases between. Germline assignment: CDR1 MDHEN and CDR2 SYDVKM. The CDR3 has 12 residues.